This T cell receptor beta chain was sequenced in a study of blood T cell repertoires in COVID-19. Across the study: Samples came from the United States, Italy and Spain, spanning acute and convalescent COVID-19. PBMCs, B-cell-depleted T cells, or T cells were the source of the cDNA or gDNA that made up the material.

Trimming pared 0 bases from V and 7 bases from J, leaving 10 bases between. The CDR3 length is 14 residues. Germline CDR1 is SGHDT and CDR2 is YYEEEE. In the authors' workflow: Reference gene primer amplification gave estimated nucleated cell counts. TCRdb keeps only in-frame clones here, not all; method: immunoSEQ multiplex PCR. The V and J calls and clone size come from that table; D and trimming were worked out from the DNA. This sample has a few hundred thousand clones, with roughly nine tenths found just once. The clonotype originates from a woman in her thirties or forties who had recovered from COVID-19. The specimen was peripheral blood. The chain is built from TRBV5-6 and TRBJ1-4, with a weak D call TRBD1 (5 bases). CDR3 coding DNA: TGTGCCAGCAGCTTGGATGGGGGGATTGAAAAACTGTTTTTT. This encodes CASSLDGGIEKLFF.